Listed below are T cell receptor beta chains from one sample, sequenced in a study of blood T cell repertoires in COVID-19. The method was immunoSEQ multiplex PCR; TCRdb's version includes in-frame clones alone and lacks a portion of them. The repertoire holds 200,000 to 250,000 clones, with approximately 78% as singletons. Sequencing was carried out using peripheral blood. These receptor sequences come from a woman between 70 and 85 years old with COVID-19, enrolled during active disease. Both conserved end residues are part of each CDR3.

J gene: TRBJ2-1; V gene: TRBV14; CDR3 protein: CASSQGRGAGYNEQFF
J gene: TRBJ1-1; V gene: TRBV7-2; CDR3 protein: CASSIRDMNTEAFF
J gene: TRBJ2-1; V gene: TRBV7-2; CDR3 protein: CASSPLGTYNEQFF
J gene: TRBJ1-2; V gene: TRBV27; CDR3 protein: CASSLRDGANYGYTF
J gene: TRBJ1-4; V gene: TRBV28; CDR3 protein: CASSLSRGNEKLFF
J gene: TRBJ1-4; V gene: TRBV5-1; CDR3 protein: CASSLQGLSNEKLFF
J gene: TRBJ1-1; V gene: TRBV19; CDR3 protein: CASKLVGSSGTEAFF
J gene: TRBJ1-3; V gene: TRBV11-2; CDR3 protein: CASSLDSGTPGNTIYF
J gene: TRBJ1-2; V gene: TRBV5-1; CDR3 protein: CASSLVGRTNYGYTF
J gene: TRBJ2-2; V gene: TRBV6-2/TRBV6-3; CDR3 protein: CASSSPPGLAGGNTGELFF
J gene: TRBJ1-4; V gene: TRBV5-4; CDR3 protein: CASSLWGQGGKLFF
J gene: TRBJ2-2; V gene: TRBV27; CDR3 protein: CASTREGLQGGELFF
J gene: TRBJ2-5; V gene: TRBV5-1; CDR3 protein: CASSRLAGGRGLEGTQYF
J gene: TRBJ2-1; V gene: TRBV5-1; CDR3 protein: CASSLGPSGSGNEQFF
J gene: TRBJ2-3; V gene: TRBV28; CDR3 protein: CASSYRDTQYF
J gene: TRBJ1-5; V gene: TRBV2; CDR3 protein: CASSEISVSNQPQHF
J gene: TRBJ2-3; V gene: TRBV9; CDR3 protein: CASSVTPSTDTQYF
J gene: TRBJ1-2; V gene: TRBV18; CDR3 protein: CASSYGTGDYGYTF
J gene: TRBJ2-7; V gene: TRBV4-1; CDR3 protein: CASSLQGWDYEQYF
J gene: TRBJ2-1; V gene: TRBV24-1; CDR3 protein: CATSEGTSGRGNEQFF
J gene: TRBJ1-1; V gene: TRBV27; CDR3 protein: CASSFRGPKNTEAFF
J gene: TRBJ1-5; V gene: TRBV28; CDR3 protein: CASSRAGGKVNQPQHF
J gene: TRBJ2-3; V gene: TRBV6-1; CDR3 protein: CASSDPREGAADTQYF
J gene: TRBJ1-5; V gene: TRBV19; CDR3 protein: CASSEQGTQHF
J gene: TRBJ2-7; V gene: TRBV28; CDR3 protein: CASSPHGRYEQYF
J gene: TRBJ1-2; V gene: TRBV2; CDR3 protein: CASSREKEVGYGYTF
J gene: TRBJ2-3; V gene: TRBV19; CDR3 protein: CASSIISGQGRADTQYF
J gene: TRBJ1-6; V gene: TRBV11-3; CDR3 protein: CASSRGQGNSPLHF
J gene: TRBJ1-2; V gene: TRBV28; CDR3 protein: CASRATGRDGYTF
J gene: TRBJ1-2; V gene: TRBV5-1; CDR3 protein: CASSSAKNYGYTF
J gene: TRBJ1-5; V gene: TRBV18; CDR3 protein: CASSPLDGGGQPQHF
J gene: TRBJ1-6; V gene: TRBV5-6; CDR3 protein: CASSPGQSYNSPLHF
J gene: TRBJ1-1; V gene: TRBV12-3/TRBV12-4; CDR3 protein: CASSWTVNTEAFF
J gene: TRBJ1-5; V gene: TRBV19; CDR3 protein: CASSPSGGNSNQPQHF
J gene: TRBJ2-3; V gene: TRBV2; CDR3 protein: CASKPTSGSKTDTQYF
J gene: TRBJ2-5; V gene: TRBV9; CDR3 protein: CASNAGTTLGETQYF
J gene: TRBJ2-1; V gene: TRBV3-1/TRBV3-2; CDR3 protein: CASSPGTGFGEQFF
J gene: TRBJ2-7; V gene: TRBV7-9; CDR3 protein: CASSLSAEQYF
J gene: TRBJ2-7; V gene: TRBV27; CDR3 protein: CASSRTSLRNEQYF
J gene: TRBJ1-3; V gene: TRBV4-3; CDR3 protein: CASSPGTGNTIYF
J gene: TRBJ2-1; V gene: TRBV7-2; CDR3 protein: CASSPAYNEQFF
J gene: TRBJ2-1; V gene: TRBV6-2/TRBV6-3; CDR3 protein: CASSSPPGRKFF
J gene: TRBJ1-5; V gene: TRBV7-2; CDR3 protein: CASSSGDSNQPQHF
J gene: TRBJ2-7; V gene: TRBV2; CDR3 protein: CASSPGLASYEQYF
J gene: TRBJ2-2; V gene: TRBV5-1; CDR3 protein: CASSLTGLATGELFF
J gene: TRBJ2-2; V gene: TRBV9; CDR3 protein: CASSVAGDTGELFF
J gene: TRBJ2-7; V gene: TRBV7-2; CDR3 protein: CASSSDRGLTEQYF
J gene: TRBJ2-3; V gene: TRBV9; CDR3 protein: CASGSRSTDTQYF
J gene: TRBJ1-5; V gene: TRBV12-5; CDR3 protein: CASGPSGNQPQHF
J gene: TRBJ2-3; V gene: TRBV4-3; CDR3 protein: CASSQGWGGTQYF
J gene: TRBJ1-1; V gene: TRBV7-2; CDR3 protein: CASSLSQMNTEAFF
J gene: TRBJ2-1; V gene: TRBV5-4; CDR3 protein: CASSSTSGRPYNEQFF
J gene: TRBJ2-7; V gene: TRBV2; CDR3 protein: CASSENPLEVDEQYF
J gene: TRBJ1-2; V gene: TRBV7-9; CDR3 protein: CASSFSLSSEGYTF
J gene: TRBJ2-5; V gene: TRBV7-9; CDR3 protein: CASSFRGQGGETQYF
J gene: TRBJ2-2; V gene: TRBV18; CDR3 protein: CASSPISGSRFTGELFF
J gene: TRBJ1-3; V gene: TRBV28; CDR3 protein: CASRSGGGYKGNTIYF
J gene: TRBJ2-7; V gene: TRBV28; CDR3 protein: CASSSTDRTYEQYF
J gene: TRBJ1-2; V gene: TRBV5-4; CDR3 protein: CASSLENRNYGYTF
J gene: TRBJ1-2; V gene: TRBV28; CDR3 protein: CASSPGQNYGYTF